Each of the 23 T cell receptor beta chains below was sequenced from the same sample in a study of blood T cells in healthy people across ages. Using a J-beta primer mix together with a sample-barcoded 5' primer, a second PCR was run for roughly 6 to 12 cycles. MiXCR was run by TCRdb on the 5' RACE reads, yielding one entry per CDR3 protein. The sample yields about 810,000 distinct CDR3 sequences, about 36% seen once. Sequenced input: blood. The receptors derive from a man younger than 35 in good health.

This clonotype was seen a few times. The chain combines TRBV25-1 with TRBJ2-1, with D possibly matching TRBD2 (5 bases). Between the trimmed V and J ends, which lost 8 bases and 0 bases, there was a span of 11 bases. This CDR3 region has 14 residues. CDR1 and CDR2 from the germline V gene are MGHDK and SYGVNS. CDR3 bases: TGTGCCAGCTCTGTAGCGAGCTCCTACAATGAGCAGTTCTTC. As protein: CASSVASSYNEQFF. Combining the CDR3 with reference TRBV25-1 and TRBJ2-1 gives the whole variable domain EADIYQTPRYLVIGTGKKITLECSQTMGHDKMYWYQQDPGMELHLIHYSYGVNSTEKGDLSSESTVSRIRTEHFPLTLESARPSHTSQYLCASSVASSYNEQFFGPGTRLTVL.

This clonotype was seen a handful of times. The gene calls are TRBV27 and TRBJ2-5, with D possibly matching TRBD2 (6 bases). This CDR3 is 13 amino acids long. Trimming pared 6 bases from V and 5 bases from J, leaving 13 bases between. CDR1 and CDR2 (germline): MNHEY, SMNVEV (reference sequence). The CDR3, as DNA: TGTGCCAGCAGGCCCATGGGGGGTGAGACCCAGTACTTC. Translating gives CASRPMGGETQYF.

This chain connects TRBV6-5 to TRBJ1-5, with D unresolved. V was trimmed by 4 bases and J by 5 bases, leaving 3 bases between them. The CDR3 is 11 amino acids. Germline CDR1 MNHEY, CDR2 SVGAGI. CDR3 residues: CASSCYQPQHF. DNA of the CDR3: TGTGCCAGCAGTTGCTATCAGCCCCAGCATTTT.

This clonotype came up many times. The chain couples TRBV12-3 or TRBV12-4 to TRBJ2-1; D tentatively fits TRBD1 or TRBD2 (5 bases each). The germline V and J ends were trimmed by 4 bases and 0 bases, with 7 bases remaining between them. The CDR3 totals 14 residues. The CDR3 DNA reads TGTGCCAGCAGTTGGGGGAGCTCCTACAATGAGCAGTTCTTC. Translating it yields CASSWGSSYNEQFF.

This chain joins TRBV6-5 and TRBJ2-2; D might be TRBD1 or TRBD2, each matching 5 bases. The CDR3 consists of 16 residues. Germline values: CDR1 MNHEY, CDR2 SVGAGI. Trimming cost V 2 bases and J 7 bases, with 17 bases left between them. CDR3 loop: CASSYGDRISGGELFF. The DNA for the CDR3 is TGTGCCAGCAGTTACGGGGACCGAATATCGGGCGGGGAGCTGTTTTTT.

The chain carries TRBV20-1 and TRBJ2-5; possibly TRBD2 for D (7 bases). CDR1 DFQATT and CDR2 SNEGSKA come from the germline V gene (reference sequence). Trimming removed 3 bases from V and 11 bases from J, with 28 bases in between. The length of the CDR3 is 16 residues. The CDR3 reads CSARLGRGAFTSEQYF. CDR3 nucleotide sequence: TGCAGTGCTAGGCTGGGTCGGGGGGCCTTTACCAGTGAGCAGTACTTC.

DNA of the CDR3: TGTGCCAGCAGTCCCCGTTGGACAGGAGGCACAGATACGCAGTATTTT. It translates to CASSPRWTGGTDTQYF. V gene TRBV12-3 or TRBV12-4 combines with J gene TRBJ2-3; 7 bases are a match to TRBD1. With 5 bases clipped from V and 1 base from J, the junction kept 9 bases outside the gene matches. CDR3 length: 16 residues.

The gene calls are TRBV10-3 and TRBJ1-1; D perhaps matches TRBD1 (5 bases). The CDR3 has 16 residues. CDR1 and CDR2 (germline): ENHRY, SYGVKD. Between the trimmed V and J ends, which lost 5 bases and 0 bases, there was a span of 16 bases. The CDR3 DNA reads as TGTGCCATCAGTCCGGCCATAAGGGGTATGAACACTGAAGCTTTCTTT. It specifies CAISPAIRGMNTEAFF.

The chain is built from TRBV25-1 and TRBJ2-3, with 9 bases that match TRBD1. V shed 0 bases and J 4 bases; nucleotides not matched to a gene: 5. Germline CDR1 and CDR2: MGHDK and SYGVNS. This CDR3 region has 16 residues. The CDR3 nucleotides are TGTGCCAGCAGTGAATACGGGACAGGGCGGGCAGATACGCAGTATTTT. Translation: CASSEYGTGRADTQYF. The full variable domain, its missing parts supplied by reference TRBV25-1 and TRBJ2-3, is EADIYQTPRYLVIGTGKKITLECSQTMGHDKMYWYQQDPGMELHLIHYSYGVNSTEKGDLSSESTVSRIRTEHFPLTLESARPSHTSQYLCASSEYGTGRADTQYFGPGTRLTVL.

This clonotype was found many times. J is TRBJ2-2 and V is TRBV12-3 or TRBV12-4, with D perhaps TRBD1 (6 bases). This CDR3 is built from 14 residues. Trimming shortened V by 5 bases and J by 2 bases, and 9 bases separated the two germline ends. The CDR3 DNA is TGTGCCAGCAGTCCGGGGACAAACACCGGGGAGCTGTTTTTT. Residues: CASSPGTNTGELFF.

Many counts were recorded for this clonotype. V usage is TRBV20-1 and J usage is TRBJ2-1, with 11 bases matching TRBD1. This CDR3 contains 17 residues. V was clipped by 6 bases and J by 7 bases; unmatched bases: 17. CDR1 DFQATT and CDR2 SNEGSKA come from the germline V gene (reference sequence). The CDR3 DNA sequence: TGCAGTGCCGGGACGGGACAGGGGGTTCGTGCTGGAAATGAGCAGTTCTTC. Amino acid sequence: CSAGTGQGVRAGNEQFF.

In this sample, this clonotype turned up many times. The gene calls are TRBV4-2 and TRBJ2-3; 10 positions agree with TRBD2. The germline V gene encodes CDR1 LGHNA and CDR2 YNFKEQ. The CDR3 has 16 residues. V shed 2 bases, J shed 1 base, and the junction held 3 bases outside the gene matches. CDR3 sequence reads: CASSQYGTSGTDTQYF. CDR3 in DNA: TGTGCCAGCAGCCAATATGGGACTAGCGGCACAGATACGCAGTATTTT.

With regard to this clonotype: Its ends do not fully match the called genes, so a read error is possible. The chain joins TRBV7-9 to TRBJ2-2; D ambiguous. Germline V gene sequence: CDR1 SEHNR, CDR2 FQNEAQ (reference sequence). This CDR3 has 15 residues. DNA for the CDR3: TGTGCCGGCAGCCCCGCCCATTTGTCCACCGGGGAGCTGTTTTTT. Its translation is CAGSPAHLSTGELFF.

The rearrangement uses TRBV6-2 or TRBV6-3 and TRBJ2-2; 7 bases map to TRBD1. V trimming: 8 bases; J trimming: 0 bases; junction bases outside the gene matches: 6. Germline V gene lookup returns CDR1 MNHEY and CDR2 SVGEGT. This CDR3 spans 15 amino acids. CDR3 coding DNA: TGTGCCAGCGATGACAGGGCTTCGAACACCGGGGAGCTGTTTTTT. This sequence encodes CASDDRASNTGELFF.

This clonotype was detected only once. The chain has TRBV19 and TRBJ2-4; TRBD1 aligns across 8 bases. The DNA end is a closer match to TRBJ2-5, so the J assignment may be wrong. There are 14 residues in the CDR3. Germline V CDR1 and CDR2: LNHDA, SQIVND (reference sequence). As DNA, the CDR3 is TGTGCCAGTAAAAGGACAGGGTATGATGAGACCCAGTACTTC. Protein: CASKRTGYDETQYF.

Regarding this clonotype: Germline is not matched at one junction end, which may reflect a read error. The V and J genes are TRBV20-1 and TRBJ2-1, with D hard to call. The germline gives CDR1 DFQATT, CDR2 SNEGSKA (reference sequence). The CDR3 loop spans 13 amino acids. The CDR3 bases are TGCAGCGCTACAGAGACCAGCTACAATGAGCAGTTCTTC. This sequence encodes CSATETSYNEQFF.

This clonotype was observed a single time. The rearrangement links TRBV20-1 to TRBJ2-7; D unresolved. The J call may be incorrect, as the DNA end agrees better with TRBJ2-4. The CDR3 spans 12 residues. Germline V CDR1 and CDR2: DFQATT, SNEGSKA (reference sequence). CDR3 sequence reads: CSASEVQNIQYF. In DNA, the CDR3 is TGCAGTGCTAGCGAGGTACAAAACATTCAGTACTTC.

This clonotype turned up a few times. This sequence joins TRBV7-9 and TRBJ2-7, with D possibly TRBD2 on 5 matching bases. This CDR3 spans 12 amino acids. Per the germline V gene, CDR1 is SEHNR and CDR2 is FQNEAQ (reference sequence). The ends were cut back, 8 bases at V and 4 bases at J, with 12 bases in the middle. CDR3 DNA: TGTGCCAGCGCGGGCAAATCTTACGAGCAGTACTTC. It translates to CASAGKSYEQYF.

The chain joins TRBV15 to TRBJ1-4; D remains unclear. Trimming shortened V by 3 bases and J by 5 bases, and 10 bases separated the two germline ends. CDR3 length: 14 amino acids. The germline CDR1 and CDR2 sequences are LNHNV and YYDKDF (reference sequence). The CDR3 sequence is CATSRARENEKLFF. The DNA of the CDR3 is TGTGCCACCAGCAGGGCCCGGGAGAATGAAAAACTGTTTTTT.

There are a few counts of this clonotype. This chain joins TRBV29-1 and TRBJ2-5; D might be TRBD1 or TRBD2, each matching 7 bases. V lost 7 bases and J 0 bases, leaving 12 bases between the germline ends. The germline V gene encodes CDR1 SQVTM and CDR2 ANQGSEA. This CDR3 spans 13 amino acids. As DNA, the CDR3 is TGCAGCGGGGGGGGGACAGACCAAGAGACCCAGTACTTC. Translating it yields CSGGGTDQETQYF.

V usage is TRBV5-1 and J usage is TRBJ1-2; D is unresolved. This CDR3 is 14 amino acids long. Germline values: CDR1 SGHRS, CDR2 YFSETQ. Trimming removed 5 bases from V and 2 bases from J, with 13 bases in between. The CDR3 DNA reads as TGCGCCAGCAGTTCCTCCGGGTACAACTATGGCTACACCTTC. Translating gives CASSSSGYNYGYTF.

With regard to this clonotype: One end of the junction fails to match germline, which may point to a read error. CDR3 DNA sequence: TGTGCCAGCAGTCAAGGGACGGCATACAATGAGCAGTACTTC. As protein: CASSQGTAYNEQYF. The chain is built from TRBV4-2 and TRBJ2-1, with D perhaps matching TRBD1 or TRBD2 (5 bases each). The J call may be in error: the DNA end matches TRBJ2-7 better. This CDR3 has 14 amino acids. The V gene's germline CDR1 is LGHNA and CDR2 YNFKEQ.

Written as DNA, the CDR3 is TGCAGCGTTGAAACTATTTACAATGAGCAGTACTTC. It encodes CSVETIYNEQYF. V and J are TRBV29-1 and TRBJ2-1; D is unclear. The J call may be faulty, since TRBJ2-7 better matches the DNA end. Germline CDR1 SQVTM, CDR2 ANQGSEA. The CDR3 runs 12 residues.